The 29 T cell receptor beta chains in this list originate from one sample, sequenced in a study of shared clonotypes between healthy human individuals. Method: immunoSEQ multiplex PCR; TCRdb's copy keeps in-frame clones and lacks some. The repertoire includes 2 million or so clones, about 95% of them detected once, and 1.1% sits in the top ten. Naive CD8 cells comprised CD45RO-negative, CCR7-positively selected cells, excluding terminally differentiated effector memory CD45RA+ cells. Material: naive CD8+ T cells sorted from blood. The receptor set was obtained from a man younger than 35 in good health.

The chain combines TRBV5-1 with TRBJ2-5; D is undetermined. The length of the CDR3 is 15 residues. V was trimmed by 0 bases and J by 6 bases, leaving 15 bases between them. Germline CDR1 SGHRS, CDR2 YFSETQ. CDR3 sequence (DNA): TGCGCCAGCAGCTTGGCCGTCTTGCCAAGACAGACCCAGTACTTC. It translates to CASSLAVLPRQTQYF.

The genes are TRBV4-3 and TRBJ2-1; D is unresolved. The CDR3 consists of 16 residues. The germline V and J ends were trimmed by 4 bases and 0 bases, with 13 bases remaining between them. Germline-derived CDR1 and CDR2 are LGHNA and YSLEER. The CDR3 protein is CASSPLAQSSYNEQFF. The DNA for the CDR3 is TGCGCCAGCAGCCCCCTGGCCCAGAGCTCCTACAATGAGCAGTTCTTC.

The chain is built from TRBV7-6 and TRBJ2-7; D perhaps matches TRBD2 (5 bases). The V gene lost 5 bases and the J gene lost 4 bases, with 12 bases spanning the gap. CDR1 is SGHVS, CDR2 FNYEAQ, per germline. This CDR3 is 13 amino acids long. The CDR3 DNA reads TGTGCCAGCAGCCCAGAAGCGGTTTACGAGCAGTACTTC. Translation gives CASSPEAVYEQYF.

A remark on this clone: The same CDR3 can be traced to other DNA sequences in this sample. The chain couples TRBV6-5 to TRBJ2-7; D possibly corresponds to TRBD1 (5 bases). Per germline, CDR1 MNHEY and CDR2 SVGAGI. This CDR3 region has 14 residues. V lost 7 bases to trimming and J lost 0 bases, with 13 bases between them. Here the CDR3 DNA reads TGTGCCAGCAAAAGGGGTCAAATCTCCTACGAGCAGTACTTC. Translation: CASKRGQISYEQYF.

The rearrangement links TRBV4-1 to TRBJ2-7; TRBD1 aligns across 10 bases. Trimming removed 0 bases from V and 7 bases from J; junction bases left unmatched: 9. Germline loops: CDR1 MGHRA, CDR2 YSYEKL. This CDR3 spans 16 amino acids. CDR3 sequence: CASSQDQGQGFIEQYF. The CDR3, as DNA: TGCGCCAGCAGCCAAGACCAGGGACAGGGGTTTATAGAGCAGTACTTC.

This rearrangement joins TRBV11-2 to TRBJ2-1; 9 nucleotides align to TRBD1. CDR3 size: 19 residues. CDR1 and CDR2 from the germline V gene are SGHAT and FQNNGV. V was pared by 1 base and J by 9 bases, with 19 bases of the junction left unmatched. DNA for the CDR3: TGTGCCAGCAGCTTAGGGTGGACAGGGGAGCTGGGCCAACACAGTGAGCAGTTCTTC. Translated: CASSLGWTGELGQHSEQFF.

For this clone: This same CDR3 is encoded by further DNA sequences in the sample. V usage is TRBV7-6 and J usage is TRBJ2-7, with TRBD1 identical over 9 bases. V lost 4 bases and J lost 4; bases outside the gene matches: 5. The CDR3 is 14 residues long. CDR1 SGHVS and CDR2 FNYEAQ come from the germline V gene. CDR3 nucleotides: TGTGCCAGCAGCTCGGGACAGGGAGGTTACGAGCAGTACTTC. It translates to CASSSGQGGYEQYF. Full variable domain (remainder filled in from reference TRBV7-6 and TRBJ2-7): GAGVSQSPRYKVTKRGQDVALRCDPISGHVSLYWYRQALGQGPEFLTYFNYEAQQDKSGLPNDRFSAERPEGSISTLTIQRTEQRDSAMYRCASSSGQGGYEQYFGPGTRLTVT.

The chain has TRBV27 and TRBJ2-5; perhaps TRBD1 as D (5 bases). Germline V gene data show CDR1 as MNHEY and CDR2 as SMNVEV (reference sequence). Deletions cut 5 bases from V and 1 base from J, with 17 bases between. The CDR3 is 16 residues long. In nucleotides, the CDR3 is TGTGCCAGCAGTCCCATGGCCCCTAGGGGCCAAGAGACCCAGTACTTC. As protein: CASSPMAPRGQETQYF.

This chain joins TRBV30 and TRBJ2-2, with D perhaps TRBD2 (6 bases). The V gene lost 2 bases and the J gene lost 7 bases, with 11 bases spanning the gap. CDR3 length: 13 residues. CDR1 GTSNPN and CDR2 SVGIG come from the germline V gene (reference sequence). The DNA for the CDR3 is TGTGCCTGGAGTTTGGAGGGGTACGGGGAGCTGTTTTTT. Protein: CAWSLEGYGELFF.

As for this clone: Germline and junction disagree at one end, which may indicate a read error. The chain uses TRBV6-1 and TRBJ1-2; 7 bases agree with TRBD1. This CDR3 is 14 amino acids long. Germline V gene sequence: CDR1 MNHNS, CDR2 SASEGT. CDR3 nucleotide sequence: TGTGCCAGCAGCGAAATTGGGACAGCTTACTATTGGGCCTTC. It encodes CASSEIGTAYYWAF.

The V gene is TRBV4-1, the J gene TRBJ1-1, with no clear D. CDR3 size: 19 residues. The germline V gene encodes CDR1 MGHRA and CDR2 YSYEKL. The germline V and J ends were trimmed by 0 bases and 3 bases, with 23 bases remaining between them. The CDR3 here is CASSQDSDPWTEEYTEAFF. CDR3 nucleotide sequence: TGCGCCAGCAGCCAAGATTCTGATCCTTGGACCGAAGAGTACACTGAAGCTTTCTTT.

With regard to this clone: Other DNA variants within this sample encode the same CDR3. The chain recombines TRBV5-1 with TRBJ2-5; D is ambiguous. CDR1 is SGHRS and CDR2 is YFSETQ in the germline V gene. The CDR3 length is 13 residues. V was pared by 0 bases and J by 0 bases, with 3 bases between. CDR3 DNA sequence: TGCGCCAGCAGCTTGGACTACCAAGAGACCCAGTACTTC. It encodes CASSLDYQETQYF.

The CDR3 nucleotides are TGCGCCAGCAGTCGTGACAGGGATGCTGGGGAACCTACCGAATACGAGCAGTACTTC. It yields the protein CASSRDRDAGEPTEYEQYF. The chain has TRBV10-1 and TRBJ2-7, with 7 bases matching TRBD1. This CDR3 comprises 19 residues. The V and J ends lost 5 bases and 4 bases, in that order; junction bases with no gene match: 23. Germline V gene lookup returns CDR1 WNHNN and CDR2 SYGVQD (reference sequence).

This chain links TRBV4-1 with TRBJ2-5; perhaps TRBD2 as D (6 bases). The CDR3 spans 16 residues. The ends were cut back, 3 bases at V and 2 bases at J, with 16 bases in the middle. Germline CDR1 MGHRA, CDR2 YSYEKL. This chain's CDR3 is CASSHPIGSLQETQYF. DNA for the CDR3: TGCGCCAGCAGCCACCCGATCGGGAGCCTACAAGAGACCCAGTACTTC.

The genes are TRBV4-1 and TRBJ2-7; 8 positions match TRBD1. Germline assignment: CDR1 MGHRA and CDR2 YSYEKL. The CDR3 loop spans 16 amino acids. The V and J ends lost 4 bases and 3 bases, in that order; junction bases with no gene match: 11. The CDR3 DNA follows: TGCGCCAGCAGCCCACAAGTTCCGGACAGGGTCTACGAGCAGTACTTC. It specifies CASSPQVPDRVYEQYF.

This clone was seen only once. The chain is built from TRBV5-8 and TRBJ1-5, with D tentatively TRBD1 (6 bases). Trimming stripped 2 bases from V and 4 bases from J, with 13 bases between. The CDR3 spans 15 residues. Germline V gives CDR1 SGHTS, CDR2 YDEGEE. This chain's CDR3 is CASSFGGRDNQPQHF. CDR3 bases: TGTGCCAGCAGCTTCGGGGGCCGCGATAATCAGCCCCAGCATTTT.

In its sample, this clone was seen once. The chain couples TRBV13 to TRBJ2-7; D is possibly TRBD1 (6 bases). Trimming stripped 5 bases from V and 2 bases from J, with 22 bases between. There are 17 residues in the CDR3. CDR1 and CDR2 (germline): PRHDT, FYEKMQ (reference sequence). CDR3 sequence (DNA): TGTGCCAGCAGCGTCAGGGGCGGTGAGACTCCAACCTACGAGCAGTACTTC. Protein product: CASSVRGGETPTYEQYF.

CDR3 sequence reads: CASSLSNSGPTDTQYF. CDR3 bases: TGTGCCAGCAGTTTATCGAACTCCGGACCCACAGATACGCAGTATTTT. V and J are TRBV27 and TRBJ2-3; D not resolved. The germline CDR1 and CDR2 sequences are MNHEY and SMNVEV (reference sequence). The V end lost 0 bases, the J end lost 2 bases, and 12 bases lay between the germline ends. The CDR3 is 16 residues long.

J is TRBJ2-7 and V is TRBV10-1; 9 bases align to TRBD1. CDR1 and CDR2 from the germline V gene are WNHNN and SYGVQD (reference sequence). The V gene end was trimmed by 6 bases and the J gene end by 5 bases; junction bases not matched to a gene: 11. This CDR3 has 15 amino acids. The CDR3 DNA reads TGCGCCAGCAGCGCCGACGGGACAGGGCCCCACGAGCAGTACTTC. Protein: CASSADGTGPHEQYF.

This clone was detected once. The rearrangement joins TRBV27 to TRBJ2-1; 7 bases are a match to TRBD1. CDR3 size: 14 residues. Germline V gene sequence: CDR1 MNHEY, CDR2 SMNVEV (reference sequence). The trim removed 5 bases at V and 7 bases at J, leaving 8 bases unmatched. CDR3 bases: TGTGCCAGCAGTCTCCGGGACAGTGGGAATGAGCAGTTCTTC. Amino acids: CASSLRDSGNEQFF.

The V and J genes are TRBV28 and TRBJ1-2, with D maybe TRBD1 (5 bases). This CDR3 is built from 14 residues. The ends were cut back, 5 bases at V and 3 bases at J, with 13 bases in the middle. Germline CDR1 MDHEN, CDR2 SYDVKM. The CDR3 region has the DNA TGTGCCAGCAGTCGCCCCACGACAGACTATGGCTACACCTTC. Amino acids: CASSRPTTDYGYTF.

The V call is TRBV4-1, the J call TRBJ2-7; D assignment may be TRBD1 or TRBD2 (6 bases each). Trimming removed 1 base from V and 0 bases from J, with 13 bases in between. This CDR3 spans 16 amino acids. Germline loops: CDR1 MGHRA, CDR2 YSYEKL. CDR3 amino acids: CASSQATGGLSYEQYF. The CDR3 coding sequence is TGCGCCAGCAGCCAAGCGACTGGGGGGCTCTCCTACGAGCAGTACTTC.

V usage is TRBV7-9 and J usage is TRBJ2-3, with 10 bases that match TRBD2. The CDR3 sequence is 17 residues long. CDR1 and CDR2 from the germline V gene are SEHNR and FQNEAQ (reference sequence). Unmatched junction bases numbered 6, after V lost 3 bases and J lost 0 bases. The CDR3 DNA reads as TGTGCCAGCAGCTTGATAGGACTAGCGGCTAGCACAGATACGCAGTATTTT. This codes for CASSLIGLAASTDTQYF.

This rearrangement joins TRBV2 to TRBJ1-4; 9 nucleotides line up with TRBD1. The CDR3 extends over 16 amino acids. V shed 5 bases and J 7 bases; nucleotides not matched to a gene: 11. Germline CDR1 and CDR2: SNHLY and FYNNEI. The CDR3 DNA is TGTGCCAGCAGTACCCTCTGGACAGGGGCAGGTGAAAAACTGTTTTTT. This sequence encodes CASSTLWTGAGEKLFF.

As regards this clone: The sample holds other DNA sequences that translate to the same CDR3. This chain connects TRBV7-9 to TRBJ2-2, with D possibly TRBD2 on 6 matching bases. With 1 base removed from V and 2 bases from J, the gap between germline ends came to 8 bases. The CDR3 runs 15 residues. Germline CDR1 reads SEHNR; CDR2 reads FQNEAQ (reference sequence). In nucleotides, the CDR3 is TGTGCCAGCAGCTTAGTCGGGAGTAACACCGGGGAGCTGTTTTTT. Its protein is CASSLVGSNTGELFF.

The chain is built from TRBV10-1 and TRBJ2-2; 13 nucleotides agree with TRBD2. The V segment lost 5 bases and the J segment 1 base; nucleotides outside the gene matches: 16. The CDR3 length is 21 residues. CDR1 and CDR2 (germline): WNHNN, SYGVQD (reference sequence). DNA of the CDR3: TGCGCCAGCAGTCCGGGACAGGGCTTGACTAGCGGGAGGATGAACACCGGGGAGCTGTTTTTT. It codes for CASSPGQGLTSGRMNTGELFF.

This chain links TRBV6-5 with TRBJ2-2; the D is unclear. CDR3 length: 14 residues. V shed 0 bases and J shed 4 bases, with 6 bases lying between them. The germline CDR1 and CDR2 sequences are MNHEY and SVGAGI. The CDR3, as DNA: TGTGCCAGCAGTTACTCGTTCCCCACCGGGGAGCTGTTTTTT. Translated: CASSYSFPTGELFF.

This clone was seen just once. The V call is TRBV7-9, the J call TRBJ2-2; TRBD2 aligns across 10 bases. V dropped 2 bases and J dropped 4; count of bases not matched to a gene: 7. The CDR3 length is 17 residues. CDR1 SEHNR and CDR2 FQNEAQ come from the germline V gene (reference sequence). In DNA form, the CDR3 reads TGTGCCAGCAGCTTAACTAGCGGGGAGTTCCTCACCGGGGAGCTGTTTTTT. It is translated as CASSLTSGEFLTGELFF.

This chain links TRBV7-9 with TRBJ1-3, with TRBD1 as a possible D gene (5 bases). The V end lost 1 base, the J end lost 0 bases, and 7 bases lay between the germline ends. This CDR3 has 15 residues. CDR1 is SEHNR and CDR2 is FQNEAQ in the germline V gene (reference sequence). CDR3 DNA: TGTGCCAGCAGCTTAGGCGGGGCCTCTGGAAACACCATATATTTT. Its translation is CASSLGGASGNTIYF.